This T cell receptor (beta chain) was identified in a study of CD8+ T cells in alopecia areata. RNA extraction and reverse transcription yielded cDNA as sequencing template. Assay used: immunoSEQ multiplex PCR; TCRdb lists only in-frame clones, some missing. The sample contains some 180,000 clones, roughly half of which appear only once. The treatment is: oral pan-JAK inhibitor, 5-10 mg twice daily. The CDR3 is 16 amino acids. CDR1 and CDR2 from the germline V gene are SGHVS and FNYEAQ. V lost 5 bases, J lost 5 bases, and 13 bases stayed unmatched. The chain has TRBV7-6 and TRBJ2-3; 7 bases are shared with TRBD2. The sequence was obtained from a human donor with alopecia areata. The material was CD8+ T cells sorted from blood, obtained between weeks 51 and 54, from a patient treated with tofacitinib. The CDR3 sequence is CASSPRLAVTEDTQYF. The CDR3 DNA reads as TGTGCCAGCAGCCCAAGACTAGCCGTAACTGAAGATACGCAGTATTTT.